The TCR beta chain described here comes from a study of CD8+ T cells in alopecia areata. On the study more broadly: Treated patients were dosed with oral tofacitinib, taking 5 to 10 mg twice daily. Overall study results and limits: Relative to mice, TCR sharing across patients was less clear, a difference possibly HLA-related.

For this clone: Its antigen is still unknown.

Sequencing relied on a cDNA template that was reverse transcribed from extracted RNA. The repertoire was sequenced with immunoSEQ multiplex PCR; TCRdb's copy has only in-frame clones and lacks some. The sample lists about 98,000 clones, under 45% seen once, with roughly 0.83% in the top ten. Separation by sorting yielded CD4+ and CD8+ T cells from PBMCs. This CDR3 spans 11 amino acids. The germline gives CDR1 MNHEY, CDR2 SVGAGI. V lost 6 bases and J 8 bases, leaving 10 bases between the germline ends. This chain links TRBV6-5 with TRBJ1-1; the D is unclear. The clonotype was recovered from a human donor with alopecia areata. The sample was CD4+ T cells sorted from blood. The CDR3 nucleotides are TGTGCCAGCAGCCGCGGCGGAGAAGCTTTCTTT. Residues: CASSRGGEAFF.